The 16 T cell receptor beta chains in this list originate from one sample, sequenced in a study of T cell responses to AZD1222 COVID-19 vaccine (dated by TCRdb to about 2021). The receptor library was made with the immunoSEQ multiplex PCR assay. Drawn from immuneACCESS, this table holds only the in-frame rearrangements with V and J called that TCRdb kept. Clones are partly lost; checked studies trace under half to an unresolved V gene and leave the rest unexplained. In all, the sample holds roughly 78,000 clones, and about 84% of those were seen once. The ten largest account for about 3% of the sample. The time point label of this sample denotes: baseline before first vaccination. The sequenced sample was peripheral blood, obtained on day 0 of AZD1222 vaccination. The receptors originated from an adult in good health.

The rearrangement uses TRBV9 and TRBJ2-3; TRBD1 aligns across 7 bases. From germline, CDR1 is SGDLS and CDR2 YYNGEE. The CDR3 spans 14 residues. Trimming took 1 base from V and 2 from J; bases not matched to a gene: 1. In DNA, the CDR3 is TGTGCCAGCAGCGTAAGGGGGCTCACAGATACGCAGTATTTT. Protein: CASSVRGLTDTQYF.

The gene calls are TRBV10-3 and TRBJ2-2; 8 nucleotides line up with TRBD2. The V and J ends lost 5 bases and 8 bases, in that order; junction bases with no gene match: 7. The germline gives CDR1 ENHRY, CDR2 SYGVKD. The CDR3 totals 14 residues. The CDR3 region is CAISSGSIAGELFF. As DNA, the CDR3 is TGTGCCATCAGTAGCGGGAGTATAGCAGGGGAGCTGTTTTTT.

The chain employs TRBV25-1 and TRBJ2-2, with TRBD1 matching 7 bases. In germline, CDR1 is MGHDK, CDR2 SYGVNS. There are 16 residues in the CDR3. Trimming cost V 3 bases and J 2 bases; bases outside gene matches: 6. The DNA of the CDR3 is TGTGCCAGCAGTGAGGTGGCAGGGGGTAACACCGGGGAGCTGTTTTTT. It encodes CASSEVAGGNTGELFF.

The chain is built from TRBV29-1 and TRBJ1-2; D is undetermined. The CDR3 extends over 10 amino acids. Germline loops: CDR1 SQVTM, CDR2 ANQGSEA. Trimming removed 3 bases at V and 5 bases at J, with 4 bases between. The CDR3 sequence is CSVDGYGYTF. The CDR3 DNA reads TGCAGCGTTGATGGTTATGGCTACACCTTC.

This clone appeared a few times. The CDR3 here is CASSPPGSGEQFF. The CDR3 DNA sequence: TGTGCCAGCTCACCACCGGGTAGCGGGGAGCAGTTCTTC. This chain uses TRBV18 with TRBJ2-1, with 7 positions matching TRBD2. V lost 0 bases and J lost 10; bases outside the gene matches: 3. Looked up from germline, CDR1 is KGHSH and CDR2 is LQKENI. The CDR3 loop spans 13 amino acids.

The genes are TRBV2 and TRBJ2-7, with TRBD2 identical over 10 bases. The germline CDR1 and CDR2 sequences are SNHLY and FYNNEI. The CDR3 has 16 amino acids. J lost 2 bases, V lost 2 bases, and 6 bases had no gene match. CDR3 region: CASSEFTSGAPYEQYF. The CDR3 nucleotides are TGTGCCAGCAGTGAATTCACTAGCGGGGCCCCCTACGAGCAGTACTTC.

This clone was seen only once. The rearrangement uses TRBV7-9 and TRBJ2-7; D is ambiguous. Deletions cut 0 bases from V and 4 bases from J, with 7 bases between. The CDR3 has 13 amino acids. From germline, CDR1 is SEHNR and CDR2 FQNEAQ (reference sequence). Written as DNA, the CDR3 is TGTGCCAGCAGCTTAGCGATGGGGTACGAGCAGTACTTC. It is translated as CASSLAMGYEQYF.

The V gene is TRBV6-5, the J gene TRBJ1-5, with a weak D call TRBD1 (6 bases). This CDR3 contains 15 residues. Germline V gene data show CDR1 as MNHEY and CDR2 as SVGAGI. V was cut by 6 bases and J by 1 base, with 13 bases left in between. The CDR3 sequence is CASRAGGPSNQPQHF. The CDR3 DNA follows: TGTGCCAGCAGGGCCGGGGGCCCCAGCAATCAGCCCCAGCATTTT.

The chain has TRBV25-1 and TRBJ2-7; 12 bases align to TRBD2. The J segment lost 2 bases and the V segment lost 4 bases, leaving 3 bases of the junction unmatched. CDR1 and CDR2 (germline): MGHDK, SYGVNS. CDR3 size: 15 residues. The CDR3 is CASSGRLAGAYEQYF. The DNA of the CDR3 is TGTGCCAGCAGTGGAAGACTAGCGGGGGCCTACGAGCAGTACTTC.

The CDR3 protein is CASSLDLSGRAPYEQYF. The CDR3 nucleotides are TGTGCCAGCAGCCTAGACCTTAGCGGGAGAGCGCCCTACGAGCAGTACTTC. This chain uses TRBV5-4 with TRBJ2-7; TRBD2 matches at 9 bases. The ends lost 4 bases at V and 2 bases at J; junction bases unmatched: 13. Germline V gene lookup returns CDR1 SGHNT and CDR2 YYREEE (reference sequence). This CDR3 contains 17 residues.

This clone was seen once. The chain has TRBV7-9 and TRBJ2-1, with 15 bases aligning to TRBD2. The J segment lost 10 bases and the V segment lost 5 bases, leaving 6 bases of the junction unmatched. The CDR3 runs 15 residues. Germline V lookup: CDR1 SEHNR, CDR2 FQNEAQ (reference sequence). DNA of the CDR3: TGTGCCAGCAGCACCCCCGGACTAGCGGGAGGGGAGCAGTTCTTC. Amino acid sequence: CASSTPGLAGGEQFF.

V gene TRBV27 combines with J gene TRBJ2-3; the D gene could be TRBD1 or TRBD2 (5 bases each). Trimming removed 3 bases at V and 0 bases at J, with 13 bases between. The CDR3 is made up of 16 amino acids. The germline V gene has CDR1 MNHEY and CDR2 SMNVEV (reference sequence). CDR3 protein: CASSLGTATSTDTQYF. The DNA of the CDR3 is TGTGCCAGCAGTTTGGGGACGGCTACTAGCACAGATACGCAGTATTTT.

The chain joins TRBV4-1 to TRBJ1-5, with 8 bases matching TRBD1. The ends lost 4 bases at V and 3 bases at J; junction bases unmatched: 5. This CDR3 has 15 amino acids. The germline V gene encodes CDR1 MGHRA and CDR2 YSYEKL. The CDR3 coding sequence is TGCGCCAGCAGCCCCGGACAGGGCGTCAATCAGCCCCAGCATTTT. It codes for CASSPGQGVNQPQHF.

The chain couples TRBV15 to TRBJ1-1, with D hard to call. Germline V gene data show CDR1 as LNHNV and CDR2 as YYDKDF (reference sequence). The V end was cut by 0 bases, the J end by 8 bases, with 7 bases between. The CDR3 consists of 12 residues. CDR3 sequence (DNA): TGTGCCACCAGCAGAGATCAACAGGAAGCTTTCTTT. Translating gives CATSRDQQEAFF.

This clone was seen only once. This rearrangement joins TRBV15 to TRBJ2-2; possibly TRBD2 for D (5 bases). The length of the CDR3 is 17 residues. The V and J ends lost 0 bases and 3 bases respectively, with 14 bases between them. Per the germline V gene, CDR1 is LNHNV and CDR2 is YYDKDF (reference sequence). The CDR3 region has the DNA TGTGCCACCAGCAGAGATTTACGGCAGGACTACACCGGGGAGCTGTTTTTT. This codes for CATSRDLRQDYTGELFF. Full variable domain (remainder filled in from reference TRBV15 and TRBJ2-2): DAMVIQNPRYQVTQFGKPVTLSCSQTLNHNVMYWYQQKSSQAPKLLFHYYDKDFNNEADTPDNFQSRRPNTSFCFLDIRSPGLGDTAMYLCATSRDLRQDYTGELFFGEGSRLTVL.

The rearrangement uses TRBV6-6 and TRBJ2-1, with 8 bases aligning to TRBD2. Germline V gene sequence: CDR1 MNHNY, CDR2 SVGAGI (reference sequence). The CDR3 consists of 13 residues. The ends lost 2 bases at V and 7 bases at J; junction bases unmatched: 1. Here the CDR3 reads CASSYRGGNEQFF. CDR3 nucleotides: TGTGCCAGCAGTTACCGGGGGGGGAATGAGCAGTTCTTC.